The 14 T cell receptor beta chains below come from one sample, sequenced in a study of blood T cell repertoires in COVID-19. This table comes from immunoSEQ multiplex PCR, and its TCRdb copy is limited to in-frame clones, with some not included. Of about 55,000 clones listed, just under 85% are singletons. What was sequenced was peripheral blood. The receptors shown here come from a human donor in a cohort sampled during active COVID-19.

This chain links TRBV18 with TRBJ1-6, with 7 bases identical to TRBD1. With 2 bases clipped from V and 10 bases from J, the junction kept 5 bases outside the gene matches. Germline CDR1 KGHSH, CDR2 LQKENI. The CDR3 length is 14 residues. Here the CDR3 DNA reads TGTGCCAGCTCACCAACAGGGGAGCGATCACCCCTCCACTTT. Its protein product is CASSPTGERSPLHF.

The J gene is TRBJ1-1, the V gene TRBV30; no reliable D call. The CDR3 loop spans 13 amino acids. V was pared by 1 base and J by 4 bases, with 10 bases between. Germline values: CDR1 GTSNPN, CDR2 SVGIG (reference sequence). CDR3 in DNA: TGTGCCTGGAGTGACGGCGGAGTCACTGAAGCTTTCTTT. Translation gives CAWSDGGVTEAFF.

The V gene is TRBV4-3, the J gene TRBJ2-1, with D tentatively TRBD2 (6 bases). Trimming removed 0 bases from V and 8 bases from J, with 20 bases in between. Germline V gene lookup returns CDR1 LGHNA and CDR2 YSLEER. CDR3 size: 17 residues. The CDR3 region has the DNA TGCGCCAGCAGCCAAGATCTCCGGGGGACCCACGTTGATGAGCAGTTCTTC. Protein sequence: CASSQDLRGTHVDEQFF.

This clone has just one count. The V and J genes are TRBV5-6 and TRBJ2-2; 11 bases line up with TRBD2. V gave up 2 bases and J gave up 7 bases; unmatched junction bases: 4. The CDR3 loop spans 15 amino acids. Germline CDR1 is SGHDT and CDR2 is YYEEEE. The CDR3 sequence: CASSFSGGADGELFF. The CDR3 DNA is TGTGCCAGCAGCTTTAGCGGGGGGGCGGACGGGGAGCTGTTTTTT.

The J gene is TRBJ2-7, the V gene TRBV18; D is uncertain. The CDR3 is 12 amino acids. CDR1 and CDR2 (germline): KGHSH, LQKENI. The V end lost 5 bases, the J end lost 6 bases, and 11 bases lay between the germline ends. The CDR3 protein is CASSSPPLEQYF. As DNA, the CDR3 is TGTGCCAGCTCAAGCCCCCCGCTCGAGCAGTACTTC.

This clone was counted many times. The CDR3 bases are TGCGCCAGCAGCCAAGATCTAGGACAGGGATCGGAGACCCAGTACTTC. It specifies CASSQDLGQGSETQYF. The chain combines TRBV4-3 with TRBJ2-5, with 8 bases identical to TRBD1. CDR1 and CDR2 (germline): LGHNA, YSLEER. V gave up 0 bases and J gave up 5 bases; unmatched junction bases: 8. This CDR3 contains 16 residues.

This clone showed up just a few times. The genes are TRBV6-5 and TRBJ1-1, with D possibly being TRBD1 (6 bases). The CDR3 runs 14 residues. The V end lost 7 bases, the J end lost 6 bases, and 18 bases lay between the germline ends. Germline V lookup: CDR1 MNHEY, CDR2 SVGAGI. The CDR3 region has the DNA TGTGCCAGCACCAAGAGGGGGGGGGTTGCTGAAGCTTTCTTT. Translating gives CASTKRGGVAEAFF.

This chain's CDR3 is CARSSIRDKSSYEQYF. In DNA form, the CDR3 reads TGTGCCAGAAGCAGCATCCGGGACAAAAGCTCCTACGAGCAGTACTTC. The chain is built from TRBV7-5 and TRBJ2-7; the D call TRBD1 from the table was never checked on the DNA. TRBV7-5 is a pseudogene. This CDR3 comprises 16 residues.

This sequence joins TRBV5-8 and TRBJ1-4; D gene ambiguous. The CDR3 length is 16 residues. Trimming shortened V by 0 bases and J by 8 bases, and 17 bases separated the two germline ends. Germline loops: CDR1 SGHTS, CDR2 YDEGEE. The CDR3 region is CASSLVFAGFGEKLFF. DNA for the CDR3: TGTGCCAGCAGCTTGGTGTTTGCTGGGTTCGGGGAAAAACTGTTTTTT.

This clone was recorded once. The chain employs TRBV19 and TRBJ2-1, with 10 positions matching TRBD2. The V segment lost 8 bases and the J segment 10 bases; nucleotides outside the gene matches: 11. The CDR3 sequence is 14 residues long. The germline CDR1 and CDR2 sequences are LNHDA and SQIVND (reference sequence). The CDR3 region has the DNA TGTGCCAGTGGCTCCGGACTAGCGGTTCGAGAGCAGTTCTTC. Amino acid sequence: CASGSGLAVREQFF.

The V call is TRBV7-9, the J call TRBJ2-3; 11 nucleotides line up with TRBD2. The germline gives CDR1 SEHNR, CDR2 FQNEAQ (reference sequence). CDR3 size: 18 residues. The V segment lost 3 bases and the J segment 2 bases; nucleotides outside the gene matches: 10. CDR3 DNA sequence: TGTGCCAGCAGCTTCGGGACTAGCGGAGGGGGGGTCACAGATACGCAGTATTTT. It specifies CASSFGTSGGGVTDTQYF. The variable domain in full, completed from reference TRBV7-9 and TRBJ2-3, reads DTGVSQNPRHKITKRGQNVTFRCDPISEHNRLYWYRQTLGQGPEFLTYFQNEAQLEKSRLLSDRFSAERPKGSFSTLEIQRTEQGDSAMYLCASSFGTSGGGVTDTQYFGPGTRLTVL.

The genes are TRBV7-6 and TRBJ1-1, with D possibly being TRBD1 (5 bases). Germline assignment: CDR1 SGHVS and CDR2 FNYEAQ. CDR3 length: 15 residues. Trimming left V 6 bases short and J 2 bases short, with 16 bases between. In nucleotides, the CDR3 is TGTGCCAGCAGTATAGGGGAAGGGTTTAACACTGAAGCTTTCTTT. Protein sequence: CASSIGEGFNTEAFF.

The CDR3 DNA reads TGTGCCAGCACCGAAGACAGTGGGGAGCTGTTTTTT. Translated, it gives CASTEDSGELFF. The chain uses TRBV2 and TRBJ2-2; the D gene is possibly TRBD1 (5 bases). Trimming took 7 bases from V and 8 from J, leaving 11 bases between them. CDR3 length: 12 residues. Per the germline V gene, CDR1 is SNHLY and CDR2 is FYNNEI.

The V call is TRBV2, the J call TRBJ2-3; D is perhaps TRBD1 (5 bases). The CDR3 is 11 amino acids. Germline CDR1 SNHLY, CDR2 FYNNEI. The V and J ends lost 8 bases and 6 bases respectively, with 9 bases between them. CDR3 DNA sequence: TGTGCCAGCGGGGCTGGGGATACGCAGTATTTT. Encoded protein: CASGAGDTQYF. Drawing the rest from reference TRBV2 and TRBJ2-3, the complete variable domain is EPEVTQTPSHQVTQMGQEVILRCVPISNHLYFYWYRQILGQKVEFLVSFYNNEISEKSEIFDDQFSVERPDGSNFTLKIRSTKLEDSAMYFCASGAGDTQYFGPGTRLTVL.